The clone carrying this T cell receptor (delta chain) was seen a handful of times. TCRdb re-identified clones in the reads via CATT. Among roughly 10,000 delta-chain clones listed, 20% to 25% were seen once. The CDR3 runs 18 residues. Trimming at V came to 0 bases and at J to 3 bases, leaving 15 bases not matched to a gene. CDR1 is GEAIGNYY and CDR2 is EKD in the germline V gene. The record originates from a study of gamma-delta chains in newborns, infants, children. About the study: Innate gammadelta T cells reportedly expand polyclonally right after birth, driven by microbial exposure, per the title.

The sequence was obtained from a child who was a newborn, infant or young child, either healthy, febrile or measles-vaccinated (not recorded which). This chain joins TRDV2 and TRDJ1; 7 positions agree with TRDD3. Material for sequencing was blood. The CDR3 spells CACDTLTTSGIRSDKLIF. CDR3 coding DNA: TGTGCCTGTGACACCTTAACCACGTCGGGGATAAGGTCCGATAAACTCATCTTT.